This TCR beta chain is drawn from a study of monozygotic twins with inflammatory bowel disease. General study results and limits: With inverse Simpson as the measure, TCRbeta diversity was lower in IBD patients than in healthy co-twins.

UMIs bearing a 6-nucleotide sample barcode were added through template switching. TCRdb processed the 5' RACE reads again and assigns one entry to each CDR3 protein, with no DNA. This repertoire includes approximately 330,000 distinct CDR3 sequences. CDR3 length: 14 amino acids. Germline CDR1 reads DFQATT; CDR2 reads SNEGSKA (reference sequence). Note on this clonotype: Its antigen is not identified.

The sequence came from a human donor with ulcerative colitis or Crohn's disease, or a healthy co-twin of an affected twin (not recorded which). The chain links TRBV20-1 to TRBJ2-7; as DNA is missing, the TRBD2 call by TCRdb cannot be tested. Sample: blood. This CDR3 reads CSARHEGLGSEQYF.